These 25 T cell receptor beta chains were all obtained from the same sample, sequenced in a study of T cells in women clearing cervical HPV infection. The repertoire was sequenced with immunoSEQ multiplex PCR; TCRdb's copy has only in-frame clones and lacks some. This sample's table reports 30,000 or so clones. Sequenced material: blood buffy coat. The receptors shown here come from a woman aged 18 to 75 with a cervical HPV16 infection that either progressed to CIN3+ or cleared (not recorded which).

A note on this clone: The CDR3 end is not reached by the read, which stops 3 residues before it; the germline J gene fills it in. This sequence joins TRBV7-3 and TRBJ2-2, with a tentative D call TRBD2 (6 bases). Germline assignment: CDR1 SGHTA and CDR2 FQGTGA. V lost 5 bases and J 3 bases, leaving 10 bases between the germline ends. This CDR3 spans 14 amino acids. The CDR3 bases that were read are TGTGCCAGCAGCCTAGCGAGGGACACCGGGGAG. Its translation is CASSLARDTGE. The CDR3 reads in full as CASSLARDTGELFF.

Remarks on this clone: The CDR3 end is not reached by the read, which stops 3 residues before it; the germline J gene fills it in. The chain couples TRBV6-1 to TRBJ2-6, with D possibly being TRBD1 or TRBD2 (5 bases each). Trimming took off 2 bases at V and 0 bases at J, with 17 bases between the two ends. This CDR3 comprises 19 residues. CDR1 and CDR2 (germline): MNHNS, SASEGT. CDR3 amino acids: CASSERRTPVHSGANVLTF. CDR3 DNA (partial): TGTGCCAGCAGTGAAAGGAGGACACCCGTGCACTCTGGGGCCAACGTC.

On this clone: The read terminates 3 residues ahead of where the CDR3 ends, so the germline J gene completes it. The gene calls are TRBV2 and TRBJ1-2, with 9 bases lining up with TRBD1. The V gene end was trimmed by 1 base and the J gene end by 7 bases; junction bases not matched to a gene: 7. CDR3 length: 15 residues. Germline V gene data show CDR1 as SNHLY and CDR2 as FYNNEI. The sequenced part of the CDR3 DNA is TGTGCCAGCAGTGAAGGGACAGGGGTAATCGCTGGC. It specifies CASSEGTGVIAG. In full, the CDR3 reads CASSEGTGVIAGYTF.

As to this clone: The missing CDR3 end, 3 residues past where the read stops, is filled in from the germline J gene. The chain uses TRBV5-1 and TRBJ1-2; no clear D. The CDR3 has 13 residues. CDR1 and CDR2 from the germline V gene are SGHRS and YFSETQ. Trimming removed 4 bases at V and 5 bases at J, with 12 bases between. The CDR3 protein is CASSPAPGYGYTF. The DNA read from the CDR3 is TGCGCCAGCAGCCCGGCCCCGGGGTATGGC.

CDR3 loop: CAIKEGLSSPLFF. CDR3 DNA, as far as it was read: TGTGCCATCAAGGAGGGGCTAAGTTCACCA. The rearrangement links TRBV10-3 to TRBJ1-4; D might be TRBD1 (5 bases). From the germline J gene comes the end of the CDR3, since the read stops 3 residues before it. Germline V gene data show CDR1 as ENHRY and CDR2 as SYGVKD. This CDR3 region has 13 residues.

A word on this clone: The DNA ends 3 residues before the CDR3 does, and the rest of the CDR3 is filled in from the germline J gene. This chain connects TRBV2 to TRBJ1-2; D is ambiguous. The CDR3 spans 15 residues. Per germline, CDR1 SNHLY and CDR2 FYNNEI. The CDR3 reads CASSDGLSPGDDYTF. The part of the CDR3 DNA that was read is TGTGCCAGCAGTGACGGACTTTCCCCCGGCGACGAC.

Turning to this clone: The read ends 3 residues shy of where the CDR3 ends; the end is completed using the germline J gene. The gene calls are TRBV20-1 and TRBJ2-4; 9 bases align to TRBD1. CDR3 length: 13 residues. Losses at the gene ends were 6 bases for V and 9 bases for J; bases not matched to a gene: 9. CDR1 and CDR2 from the germline V gene are DFQATT and SNEGSKA (reference sequence). The part of the CDR3 DNA that was read is TGCAGTGCCAGCCGGACAGGGGCCCCCATT. Amino acid sequence: CSASRTGAPI. The CDR3 as a whole reads CSASRTGAPIQYF.

On this clone itself: The read terminates 3 residues ahead of where the CDR3 ends, so the germline J gene completes it. The chain combines TRBV7-2 with TRBJ2-4; 7 nucleotides line up with TRBD1. CDR3 length equals 13 residues. Germline assignment: CDR1 SGHTA and CDR2 FQGNSA. CDR3 sequence reads: CASSLAGGGGQYF. CDR3 DNA, as far as it was read: TGTGCCAGCAGCTTAGCAGGGGGCGGTGGT.

On this clone: The CDR3 is cut off 3 residues early in the read; its end comes from the germline J gene. This chain uses TRBV2 with TRBJ2-6; 10 nucleotides line up with TRBD1. CDR1 and CDR2 from the germline V gene are SNHLY and FYNNEI. The CDR3 has 18 amino acids. The V segment lost 6 bases and the J segment 2 bases; nucleotides outside the gene matches: 10. Incomplete CDR3 DNA: TGTGCCAGCAGGATCGGGGGACAGGGGATTGCTGGGGCCAACGTC. This sequence encodes CASRIGGQGIAGANV. The CDR3 in full is CASRIGGQGIAGANVLTF.

A note on this clone: The read is 3 residues too short to cover the CDR3 end, so that end is filled in from the germline J gene. This same CDR3 is encoded by further DNA sequences in the sample. The chain recombines TRBV19 with TRBJ1-3, with D maybe TRBD1 (6 bases). Per germline, CDR1 LNHDA and CDR2 SQIVND (reference sequence). The CDR3 is 16 amino acids. V dropped 7 bases and J dropped 2 bases, with 18 bases sitting between them. CDR3 DNA, as far as it was read: TGTGCCAGTACCCCAGGGGAGGGGTTTACTGGAAACACC. Translation gives CASTPGEGFTGNT. The entire CDR3 protein reads CASTPGEGFTGNTIYF.

Details on this clone: Sequencing ends 3 residues short of the CDR3 end; the germline J gene provides the rest. The V gene is TRBV19, the J gene TRBJ2-4; no clear D. The CDR3 is 14 amino acids. Per the germline V gene, CDR1 is LNHDA and CDR2 is SQIVND (reference sequence). This CDR3 reads CASSMSLSTDGQYF. Partial CDR3 DNA: TGTGCCAGTAGTATGTCCCTTTCCACTGATGGT.

A word on this clone: The CDR3 extends 3 residues past the end of the read, so its final part is completed from the germline J gene. The chain couples TRBV13 to TRBJ2-1; 12 bases fit TRBD2. The CDR3 loop spans 15 amino acids. V was clipped by 3 bases and J by 9 bases; unmatched bases: 6. In germline, CDR1 is PRHDT, CDR2 FYEKMQ (reference sequence). This CDR3 reads CASSFRTSGIGEQFF. CDR3 DNA (partial): TGTGCCAGCAGCTTCCGGACTAGCGGGATTGGTGAG.

About this clone itself: The junction does not match germline at one end; this may be a read error. The read terminates 3 residues ahead of where the CDR3 ends, so the germline J gene completes it. V gene TRBV19 combines with J gene TRBJ2-5; D is unclear. Germline CDR1 LNHDA, CDR2 SQIVND (reference sequence). The CDR3 spans 13 residues. The CDR3 loop reads CSSSTLRSETQYF. CDR3 bases read: TGTTCCAGTAGTACTCTTCGTTCAGAGACC. Full variable domain (rest looked up from reference TRBV19 and TRBJ2-5): DGGITQSPKYLFRKEGQNVTLSCEQNLNHDAMYWYRQDPGQGLRLIYYSQIVNDFQKGDIAEGYSVSREKKESFPLTVTSAQKNPTAFYLCSSSTLRSETQYFGPGTRLLVL.

As to this clone: The read gets to within 3 residues of the CDR3 end, and the germline J gene fills in the rest. The genes are TRBV7-2 and TRBJ1-2, with D possibly being TRBD1 (5 bases). The germline CDR1 and CDR2 sequences are SGHTA and FQGNSA. The CDR3 runs 15 residues. V was cut by 5 bases and J by 4 bases, with 17 bases left in between. Incomplete CDR3 DNA: TGTGCCAGCAGCCCCTCAAGGGGCGATTTCTATGGC. Its protein product is CASSPSRGDFYG. Given in full, the CDR3 is CASSPSRGDFYGYTF.

To note about this clone: The read gets to within 3 residues of the CDR3 end, and the germline J gene fills in the rest. The chain carries TRBV30 and TRBJ2-3; TRBD1 matches 8 bases. Germline CDR1 GTSNPN, CDR2 SVGIG (reference sequence). This CDR3 contains 15 residues. The ends lost 3 bases at V and 1 base at J; junction bases unmatched: 6. Partial CDR3 DNA: TGTGCCTGGAGAAGACAGGGGATTGGCACAGATACG. Its translation: CAWRRQGIGTDT. The entire CDR3 protein reads CAWRRQGIGTDTQYF.

To note about this clone: The CDR3 extends 3 residues past the end of the read, so its final part is completed from the germline J gene. J is TRBJ2-1 and V is TRBV19; 9 bases map to TRBD2. V gave up 4 bases and J gave up 9 bases; unmatched junction bases: 13. Looked up from germline, CDR1 is LNHDA and CDR2 is SQIVND (reference sequence). CDR3 size: 16 residues. CDR3 sequence: CASSTSGRTQWSEQFF. Incomplete CDR3 DNA: TGTGCCAGTAGTACGAGCGGGAGGACCCAGTGGAGTGAG. The whole variable domain, remainder taken from reference TRBV19 and TRBJ2-1, is DGGITQSPKYLFRKEGQNVTLSCEQNLNHDAMYWYRQDPGQGLRLIYYSQIVNDFQKGDIAEGYSVSREKKESFPLTVTSAQKNPTAFYLCASSTSGRTQWSEQFFGPGTRLTVL.

Incomplete CDR3 DNA: TGTGCCAGCAGCCCACTAACCGGGGAG. This gives the protein CASSPLTGE. The entire CDR3 reads CASSPLTGELFF. The chain uses TRBV7-6 and TRBJ2-2, with D unresolved. The observed sequence ends 3 residues before the CDR3 terminus, with the missing tail filled in from the germline J gene. Germline-derived CDR1 and CDR2 are SGHVS and FNYEAQ. The CDR3 covers 12 residues. Trimming stripped 5 bases from V and 5 bases from J, with 6 bases between. The full variable domain, completed using reference TRBV7-6 and TRBJ2-2, is GAGVSQSPRYKVTKRGQDVALRCDPISGHVSLYWYRQALGQGPEFLTYFNYEAQQDKSGLPNDRFSAERPEGSISTLTIQRTEQRDSAMYRCASSPLTGELFFGEGSRLTVL.

The CDR3 spells CASSPTPVYEQYF. Incomplete CDR3 DNA: TGTGCCAGCTCACCGACACCGGTCTACGAG. V usage is TRBV18 and J usage is TRBJ2-7, with D unresolved. The read halts 3 residues ahead of the CDR3 end, with the missing end drawn from the germline J gene. CDR3 length: 13 amino acids. Trimming took off 3 bases at V and 3 bases at J, with 9 bases between the two ends. From germline, CDR1 is KGHSH and CDR2 LQKENI.

The CDR3 here is CAWGGGGGETQYF. Partial CDR3 DNA: TGTGCCTGGGGGGGAGGGGGCGGAGAGACG. The chain employs TRBV30 and TRBJ2-3, with D perhaps matching TRBD1 or TRBD2 (7 bases each). With the read ending 3 residues before the CDR3 end, the germline J gene is used to fill in that end. Germline CDR1 is GTSNPN and CDR2 is SVGIG (reference sequence). The CDR3 is 13 amino acids. The whole variable domain, remainder taken from reference TRBV30 and TRBJ2-3, is SQTIHQWPATLVQPVGSPLSLECTVEGTSNPNLYWYRQAAGRGLQLLFYSVGIGQISSEVPQNLSASRPQDRQFILSSKKLLLSDSGFYLCAWGGGGGETQYFGPGTRLTVL.

Turning to this clone: The observed sequence ends 3 residues before the CDR3 terminus, with the missing tail filled in from the germline J gene. The V and J genes are TRBV19 and TRBJ2-3; unclear D gene. V gave up 6 bases and J gave up 0 bases, with 13 bases separating them. The CDR3 runs to 15 residues. Per the germline V gene, CDR1 is LNHDA and CDR2 is SQIVND (reference sequence). CDR3 protein: CASRLLGYSTDTQYF. Incomplete CDR3 DNA: TGTGCCAGTAGATTATTGGGCTACAGCACAGATACG.

As to this clone: Read coverage stops 3 residues before the CDR3 terminus; the germline J gene supplies the remainder. The chain is built from TRBV9 and TRBJ2-3, with 11 bases matching TRBD1. This CDR3 has 16 residues. With V trimmed by 4 bases and J by 2 bases, 6 bases remained unmatched. CDR1 SGDLS and CDR2 YYNGEE come from the germline V gene. CDR3 loop: CASSIRDRGFTDTQYF. Incomplete CDR3 DNA: TGTGCCAGCAGCATCCGGGACAGGGGGTTCACAGATACG.

Concerning this clone: Read data end 3 residues before the CDR3 end; the end is taken from the germline J gene. This chain connects TRBV5-1 to TRBJ2-5; TRBD2 agrees at 7 bases. The CDR3 length is 14 residues. The germline V gene has CDR1 SGHRS and CDR2 YFSETQ. V lost 2 bases and J lost 2; bases outside the gene matches: 3. The DNA read from the CDR3 is TGCGCCAGCAGCTTTAAGGGACTACAAGAGACC. Protein product: CASSFKGLQET. The complete CDR3 reads CASSFKGLQETQYF.

Details on this clone: The CDR3 end falls 3 residues outside the read, so it is completed with the germline J gene. The chain joins TRBV7-9 to TRBJ1-1, with D tentatively TRBD1 (5 bases). CDR3 length: 14 amino acids. CDR1 is SEHNR and CDR2 is FQNEAQ in the germline V gene (reference sequence). The CDR3 bases that were read are TGTGCCAGCAGCCATAAGAACAGGAACTACGAG. This gives the protein CASSHKNRNYE. The full CDR3 protein reads CASSHKNRNYEAFF.

With respect to this clone: Read sequence stops 3 residues before the CDR3 end, and the germline J gene provides the missing end. The rearrangement uses TRBV5-1 and TRBJ2-7; the match to TRBD2 covers 11 bases. The CDR3 length is 16 residues. Losses at the gene ends were 5 bases for V and 3 bases for J; bases not matched to a gene: 10. The germline V gene has CDR1 SGHRS and CDR2 YFSETQ. The sequenced part of the CDR3 DNA is TGCGCCAGCAGACCGGGTGGCACTAGCGGGAGCTACGAG. This gives the protein CASRPGGTSGSYE. The whole CDR3 region reads CASRPGGTSGSYEQYF.

With respect to this clone: The DNA ends 3 residues before the CDR3 does, and the rest of the CDR3 is filled in from the germline J gene. J is TRBJ1-5 and V is TRBV19; perhaps TRBD1 as D (6 bases). V was shortened by 5 bases and J by 6 bases, with 14 bases between the two germline ends. Germline V gene data show CDR1 as LNHDA and CDR2 as SQIVND (reference sequence). This CDR3 contains 14 residues. CDR3 DNA, as far as it was read: TGTGCCAGTAGTTGGGCAGGGGATGGTCAGCCC. Translated: CASSWAGDGQP. In full, the CDR3 reads CASSWAGDGQPQHF.